The clone carrying this T cell receptor beta chain has a count of ten or more. No antigen is known for it. These data belong to a study of T-cell reconstitution after alpha-beta-depleted transplantation in children. CDR3 length: 15 residues. Germline values: CDR1 LNHNV, CDR2 YYDKDF (reference sequence). The ends were cut back, 5 bases at V and 0 bases at J, with 13 bases in the middle. Study-wide results and limits: Surviving recipient T cells and thymic progenitors accounted for the high day-60 TCRbeta diversity observed in some patients. After transplant, at about two months, alpha-beta T cells were reportedly derived from several hundred expanded graft clones. T-cell counts and diversity were attributed mostly to newly produced T cells one year after transplant.

Preparing the TCRbeta library involved the use of unique molecular identifiers. Each CDR3 protein gets one entry after TCRdb re-called the PCR reads with MiXCR. This sample has roughly 280,000 distinct CDR3 sequences; roughly 12% occur once, and the top ten carry roughly a quarter. This chain links TRBV15 with TRBJ1-1; perhaps TRBD1 as D (6 bases). Material: peripheral blood, obtained 180 days after TCRalphabeta/CD19-depleted stem cell transplant. The receptor comes from a male patient aged 2-15 years who had a stem cell transplant for chronic granulomatous disease, so the T cells may come from the graft donor. The CDR3 bases are TGTGCCACCAGCGAGGACAGCCACATGAACACTGAAGCTTTCTTT. Encoded protein: CATSEDSHMNTEAFF.